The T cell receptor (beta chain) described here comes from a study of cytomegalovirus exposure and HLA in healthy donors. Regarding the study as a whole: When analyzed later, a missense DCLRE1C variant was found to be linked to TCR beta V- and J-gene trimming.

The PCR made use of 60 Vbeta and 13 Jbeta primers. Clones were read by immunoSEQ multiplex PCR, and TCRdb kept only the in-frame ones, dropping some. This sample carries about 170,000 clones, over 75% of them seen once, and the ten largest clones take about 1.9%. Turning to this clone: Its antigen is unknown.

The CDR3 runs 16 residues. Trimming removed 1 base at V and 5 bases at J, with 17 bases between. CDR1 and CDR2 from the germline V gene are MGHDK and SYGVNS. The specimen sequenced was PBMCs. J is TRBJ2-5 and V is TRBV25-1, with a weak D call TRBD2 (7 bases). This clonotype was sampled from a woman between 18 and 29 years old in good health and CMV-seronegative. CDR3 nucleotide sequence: TGTGCCAGCAGTGAATTAGCTAGCGGAGGGGGGGAGACCCAGTACTTC. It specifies CASSELASGGGETQYF.